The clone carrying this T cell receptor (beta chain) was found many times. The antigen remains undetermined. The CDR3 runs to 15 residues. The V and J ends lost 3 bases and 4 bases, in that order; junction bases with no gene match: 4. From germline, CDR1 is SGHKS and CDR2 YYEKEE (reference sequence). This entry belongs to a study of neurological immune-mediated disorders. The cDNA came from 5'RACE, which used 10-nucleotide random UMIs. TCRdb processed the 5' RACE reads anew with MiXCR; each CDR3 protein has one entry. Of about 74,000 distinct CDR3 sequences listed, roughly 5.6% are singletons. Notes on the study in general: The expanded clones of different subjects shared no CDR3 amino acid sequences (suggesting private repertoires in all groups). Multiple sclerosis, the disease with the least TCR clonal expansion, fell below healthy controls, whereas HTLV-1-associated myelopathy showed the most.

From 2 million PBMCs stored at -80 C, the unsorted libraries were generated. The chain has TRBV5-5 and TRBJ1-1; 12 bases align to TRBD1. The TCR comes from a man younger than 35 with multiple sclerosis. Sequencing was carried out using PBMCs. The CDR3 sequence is CASSWGQGASTEAFF. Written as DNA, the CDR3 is TGTGCCAGCAGCTGGGGACAGGGGGCGAGCACTGAAGCTTTCTTT.